The 6 T cell receptor beta chains reported below all come from one sample, sequenced in a study of T cell responses to AZD1222 COVID-19 vaccine. The assay was immunoSEQ multiplex PCR, and TCRdb's table has in-frame clones only and misses some. Of 100,000 to 130,000 clones in the sample, 90% to 95% are singletons; the top ten hold about 6.8%. The input for sequencing was peripheral blood, taken 28 days after the second AZD1222 dose. Receptor source: an adult who received the AZD1222 COVID-19 vaccine.

The gene calls are TRBV30 and TRBJ2-7; TRBD2 aligns across 7 bases. V was clipped by 1 base and J by 4 bases; unmatched bases: 4. The CDR3 has 13 residues. Germline CDR1 is GTSNPN and CDR2 is SVGIG (reference sequence). This CDR3 reads CAWSGGDYYEQYF. CDR3 nucleotides: TGTGCCTGGAGTGGCGGGGACTATTACGAGCAGTACTTC.

The chain joins TRBV10-1 to TRBJ2-1; 11 bases line up with TRBD1. The CDR3 has 13 amino acids. With 0 bases clipped from V and 15 bases from J, the junction kept 4 bases outside the gene matches. Germline lookup yields CDR1 WNHNN and CDR2 SYGVQD (reference sequence). The CDR3 loop reads CASSESWDRGMFF. CDR3 DNA: TGCGCCAGCAGTGAGTCGTGGGACAGGGGGATGTTCTTC.

The chain joins TRBV5-1 to TRBJ1-1, with 7 bases matching TRBD1. V shed 1 base, J shed 7 bases, and the junction held 7 bases outside the gene matches. The CDR3 runs 14 residues. Per the germline V gene, CDR1 is SGHRS and CDR2 is YFSETQ. For the CDR3, the DNA is TGCGCCAGCAGCTTGTTAGGGGGCGACCTTGAAGCTTTCTTT. It yields the protein CASSLLGGDLEAFF.

The chain combines TRBV7-2 with TRBJ2-3; possibly TRBD2 for D (6 bases). Germline V gene lookup returns CDR1 SGHTA and CDR2 FQGNSA. Between the trimmed V and J ends, which lost 4 bases and 1 base, there was a span of 9 bases. This CDR3 has 14 amino acids. The CDR3 sequence is CASSSRLGTDTQYF. The CDR3, as DNA: TGTGCCAGCAGCTCCCGACTAGGCACAGATACGCAGTATTTT.

The chain employs TRBV19 and TRBJ1-2; 9 positions agree with TRBD1. This CDR3 has 15 amino acids. J gave up 0 bases and V 4 bases, and 3 bases lay outside the gene matches. Germline V gene sequence: CDR1 LNHDA, CDR2 SQIVND (reference sequence). The CDR3 DNA is TGTGCCAGTAGTACCCGGGACAGGGCTAACTATGGCTACACCTTC. Translated, it gives CASSTRDRANYGYTF.

This chain links TRBV5-1 with TRBJ2-1; TRBD2 aligns across 8 bases. V trimming: 5 bases; J trimming: 10 bases; junction bases outside the gene matches: 11. This CDR3 has 14 residues. Germline V gives CDR1 SGHRS, CDR2 YFSETQ. CDR3 residues: CASSHSGTSTEQFF. As DNA, the CDR3 is TGCGCCAGCAGTCACAGCGGGACTAGTACGGAGCAGTTCTTC.